This passage covers 29 T cell receptor beta chains from one sample sequenced in a study of blood T cells in healthy people across ages. Combining a sample-barcoded 5' primer with a J-beta primer mix, a second PCR ran for roughly 6 to 12 cycles. Each CDR3 protein is one row after TCRdb ran MiXCR on the 5' RACE reads. The sample lists hundreds of thousands of distinct CDR3 sequences; roughly 60% were seen once. Sequenced input: blood. All receptors derive from a man aged 25 to 40 in good health.

CDR3 loop: CATGPPYEQYF. CDR3 in DNA: TGTGCCACTGGACCCCCCTACGAGCAGTACTTC. The chain recombines TRBV10-3 with TRBJ2-7; D remains unclear. The CDR3 length is 11 residues. Germline CDR1 and CDR2: ENHRY and SYGVKD. The V end was cut by 10 bases, the J end by 2 bases, with 9 bases between.

The gene calls are TRBV5-1 and TRBJ2-5; D ambiguous. The V gene lost 6 bases and the J gene lost 2 bases, with 20 bases spanning the gap. CDR3 length: 16 residues. CDR1 and CDR2 (germline): SGHRS, YFSETQ. The CDR3, as DNA: TGCGCCAGCATGACTGACCCCACCCTACCTCAAGAGACCCAGTACTTC. Amino acid sequence: CASMTDPTLPQETQYF.

There are a few counts of this clonotype. The rearrangement uses TRBV28 and TRBJ2-5, with D tentatively TRBD1 or TRBD2 (5 bases each). Germline V CDR1 and CDR2: MDHEN, SYDVKM. This CDR3 is built from 12 residues. V was pared by 5 bases and J by 7 bases, with 11 bases between. The CDR3 protein is CASSGTGWTQYF. The CDR3 DNA sequence: TGTGCCAGCAGTGGGACCGGTTGGACCCAGTACTTC.

This sequence joins TRBV12-3 or TRBV12-4 and TRBJ1-1; 9 nucleotides line up with TRBD1. The CDR3 length is 17 residues. V was clipped by 7 bases and J by 7 bases; unmatched bases: 19. DNA of the CDR3: TGTGCCAGCAATTTTAACCGGGACAGGGTTGCTGATGGTGAAGCTTTCTTT. Translated: CASNFNRDRVADGEAFF.

The chain couples TRBV10-3 to TRBJ2-5, with 10 bases lining up with TRBD2. The V gene end was trimmed by 2 bases and the J gene end by 11 bases; junction bases not matched to a gene: 14. Germline values: CDR1 ENHRY, CDR2 SYGVKD. This CDR3 is 16 amino acids long. The CDR3 reads CAISETSGNFVGEQYF. In nucleotides, the CDR3 is TGTGCCATCAGTGAGACTAGCGGGAATTTTGTGGGGGAGCAGTACTTC.

The rearrangement joins TRBV6-1 to TRBJ2-7, with D possibly being TRBD2 (5 bases). The closer fit of TRBJ2-4 to the DNA end suggests the J call may be wrong. CDR1 MNHNS and CDR2 SASEGT come from the germline V gene. The CDR3 has 14 amino acids. The CDR3 nucleotides read TGTGCCAGCAGTGAGAGGGTGGGCAAAAACATTCAGTACTTC. Encoded protein: CASSERVGKNIQYF.

This clonotype appeared a few times. DNA of the CDR3: TGTGCCAGCATCCTAGCGGGAGGGCCCGGAAACATTCAGTACTTC. Protein: CASILAGGPGNIQYF. The genes are TRBV7-2 and TRBJ2-4; TRBD2 aligns across 12 bases. The CDR3 loop spans 15 amino acids. Germline CDR1 and CDR2: SGHTA and FQGNSA. V dropped 7 bases and J dropped 6; count of bases not matched to a gene: 7.

The V call is TRBV7-9, the J call TRBJ2-1, with 9 bases aligning to TRBD2. Germline V gives CDR1 SEHNR, CDR2 FQNEAQ (reference sequence). The CDR3 extends over 17 amino acids. J gave up 1 base and V 5 bases, and 9 bases lay outside the gene matches. CDR3 bases: TGTGCCAGCAGCCCATCGGGGACTAGCTGGTCCTACAATGAGCAGTTCTTC. Protein product: CASSPSGTSWSYNEQFF.

This chain uses TRBV29-1 with TRBJ2-1; either TRBD1 or TRBD2 may fit D (7 bases each). V gave up 6 bases and J gave up 8 bases, with 20 bases separating them. This CDR3 has 14 amino acids. Germline V CDR1 and CDR2: SQVTM, ANQGSEA. The DNA for the CDR3 is TGCAGCGTAGCCCGGGACAGTGGGGGGGATGAGCAGTTCTTC. Residues: CSVARDSGGDEQFF.

The chain carries TRBV10-3 and TRBJ2-3; D is unresolved. Germline-derived CDR1 and CDR2 are ENHRY and SYGVKD. Deletions cut 6 bases from V and 0 bases from J, with 13 bases between. This CDR3 spans 15 amino acids. The CDR3, as DNA: TGTGCCATCAGCGTAGACAACCCTAGCACAGATACGCAGTATTTT. It is translated as CAISVDNPSTDTQYF.

In this sample, this clonotype turned up a few times. The rearrangement uses TRBV7-2 and TRBJ2-1; 11 bases are shared with TRBD2. Trimming cost V 2 bases and J 4 bases; bases outside gene matches: 4. The CDR3 sequence is 16 residues long. Germline V lookup: CDR1 SGHTA, CDR2 FQGNSA. CDR3 sequence: CASSLRRTSGYNEQFF. CDR3 DNA: TGTGCCAGCAGCTTACGTAGGACTAGCGGGTACAATGAGCAGTTCTTC.

The chain carries TRBV7-8 and TRBJ2-7, with D uncertain. This CDR3 comprises 15 residues. Trimming took 6 bases from V and 3 from J, leaving 18 bases between them. The germline gives CDR1 SGHVS, CDR2 FQNEAQ. CDR3 sequence (DNA): TGTGCCAGCAGTCCAAAGTCAGGCGCGCACTACGAGCAGTACTTC. It encodes CASSPKSGAHYEQYF.

This clonotype was seen a few times. This chain connects TRBV3-1 to TRBJ1-6; unclear D gene. Germline V gene lookup returns CDR1 LGHDT and CDR2 YNNKEL (reference sequence). The CDR3 runs 15 residues. V lost 0 bases, J lost 8 bases, and 11 bases lay in between. DNA of the CDR3: TGTGCCAGCAGCCAAGACCCGGGTAGTTATTCACCCCTCCACTTT. Its translation: CASSQDPGSYSPLHF.

This clonotype was counted only a few times. V gene TRBV6-5 combines with J gene TRBJ1-2; 11 bases fit TRBD1. The CDR3 covers 13 residues. Germline CDR1 reads MNHEY; CDR2 reads SVGAGI. V lost 6 bases to trimming and J lost 6 bases; unmatched junction nucleotides: 3. The DNA of the CDR3 is TGTGCCAGCAGCGGACAGGGGGCAGATGGCTACACCTTC. As protein: CASSGQGADGYTF.

V gene TRBV20-1 combines with J gene TRBJ2-1, with 7 bases fitting TRBD2. The germline gives CDR1 DFQATT, CDR2 SNEGSKA (reference sequence). There are 12 residues in the CDR3. With 5 bases clipped from V and 9 bases from J, the junction kept 7 bases outside the gene matches. The CDR3, as DNA: TGCAGTGCTCCGAGAACGGGAGGTGAGCAGTTCTTC. Protein product: CSAPRTGGEQFF.

In the case of this clonotype: One junction end disagrees with the germline gene, perhaps due to a read error. The rearrangement uses TRBV20-1 and TRBJ2-1, with TRBD1 matching 10 bases. Germline CDR1 is DFQATT and CDR2 is SNEGSKA (reference sequence). The CDR3 has 14 residues. CDR3 bases: TGCAGTGCTCGCCGGACAGGGGGTAAAAATGGGCAGTTCTTC. Translated, it gives CSARRTGGKNGQFF.

V and J are TRBV7-8 and TRBJ2-7, with D possibly TRBD2 on 6 matching bases. V was pared by 5 bases and J by 5 bases, with 13 bases between. The CDR3 is 13 residues long. The germline gives CDR1 SGHVS, CDR2 FQNEAQ. The CDR3 region is CASSPRGAHEQYF. CDR3 nucleotide sequence: TGTGCCAGCAGCCCGCGGGGAGCCCACGAGCAGTACTTC.

This clonotype appeared a few times. The chain employs TRBV12-3 or TRBV12-4 and TRBJ2-7; TRBD2 agrees at 7 bases. V dropped 8 bases and J dropped 4; count of bases not matched to a gene: 11. The CDR3 covers 14 residues. The CDR3 region is CASGPGGGLYEQYF. CDR3 bases: TGTGCCAGCGGACCTGGGGGGGGTTTATACGAGCAGTACTTC.

The gene calls are TRBV3-1 and TRBJ1-2; TRBD1 aligns across 7 bases. CDR1 and CDR2 (germline): LGHDT, YNNKEL (reference sequence). The length of the CDR3 is 14 residues. The ends lost 4 bases at V and 8 bases at J; junction bases unmatched: 10. The CDR3 loop is CASSPPLRGLGYTF. The CDR3 DNA reads as TGTGCCAGCAGCCCCCCGTTGAGGGGGCTAGGCTACACCTTC.

Only a few counts were recorded for this clonotype. This chain links TRBV20-1 with TRBJ1-1; D gene uncertain. Between the trimmed V and J ends, which lost 0 bases and 1 base, there was a span of 12 bases. CDR3 length: 15 residues. The germline V gene encodes CDR1 DFQATT and CDR2 SNEGSKA (reference sequence). The CDR3 here is CSARDRRTGNTEAFF. CDR3 DNA: TGCAGTGCTAGAGATCGTAGGACGGGGAACACTGAAGCTTTCTTT.

This chain connects TRBV6-5 to TRBJ1-2; D gene ambiguous. The CDR3 is 15 amino acids. The V end lost 6 bases, the J end lost 0 bases, and 14 bases lay between the germline ends. CDR1 and CDR2 from the germline V gene are MNHEY and SVGAGI. CDR3 nucleotide sequence: TGTGCCAGCAGCACCCCAGACGGAGCTAACTATGGCTACACCTTC. Translating it yields CASSTPDGANYGYTF.

The chain uses TRBV7-9 and TRBJ2-1, with D possibly being TRBD1 or TRBD2 (5 bases each). Trimming removed 5 bases at V and 1 base at J, with 12 bases between. Germline CDR1 SEHNR, CDR2 FQNEAQ (reference sequence). The CDR3 loop spans 15 amino acids. CDR3 sequence reads: CASSTGTRSYNEQFF. DNA for the CDR3: TGTGCCAGCAGCACCGGGACCCGGTCCTACAATGAGCAGTTCTTC.

The chain employs TRBV24-1 and TRBJ2-7; D is perhaps TRBD1 (6 bases). The last part of the DNA fits TRBJ2-5 better; the J call may be wrong. In germline, CDR1 is KGHDR, CDR2 SFDVKD. The CDR3 extends over 14 amino acids. The DNA for the CDR3 is TGTGCCACCAGCCCCGTCAACAGGGAAGAGACCCAGTACTTC. Its translation: CATSPVNREETQYF.

V gene TRBV6-1 combines with J gene TRBJ2-7, with TRBD2 identical over 11 bases. The CDR3 has 17 residues. CDR1 is MNHNS and CDR2 is SASEGT in the germline V gene. The V segment lost 5 bases and the J segment 5 bases; nucleotides outside the gene matches: 14. The CDR3 coding sequence is TGTGCCAGCAGTAGACCCTCACTAGCGGGAGTGAGGAACGAGCAGTACTTC. Translating it yields CASSRPSLAGVRNEQYF.

V and J are TRBV20-1 and TRBJ2-7, with D hard to call. CDR3 size: 14 residues. Germline CDR1 DFQATT, CDR2 SNEGSKA (reference sequence). V lost 1 base and J lost 3, with 13 bases in between. The CDR3, as DNA: TGCAGTGCTAGAGCCCCCGGTGGGCTCTACGAGCAGTACTTC. Amino acids: CSARAPGGLYEQYF.

This clonotype appeared a single time. The rearrangement uses TRBV20-1 and TRBJ2-7, with 7 nucleotides matching TRBD2. Germline trimming cut 5 bases from V and 10 bases from J; bases unmatched to any gene: 14. CDR3 length: 13 residues. The germline V gene has CDR1 DFQATT and CDR2 SNEGSKA (reference sequence). The CDR3 sequence: CSARPLAVGTQYF. Written as DNA, the CDR3 is TGCAGTGCTCGACCGCTAGCGGTCGGCACCCAGTACTTC.

The chain links TRBV6-1 to TRBJ2-5, with 9 bases matching TRBD1. In germline, CDR1 is MNHNS, CDR2 SASEGT. The CDR3 is made up of 15 amino acids. J lost 0 bases, V lost 6 bases, and 5 bases had no gene match. CDR3 bases: TGTGCCAGCAGAAGGACAGGGGCGAACCAAGAGACCCAGTACTTC. This codes for CASRRTGANQETQYF.

This clonotype was seen many times. The chain recombines TRBV6-5 with TRBJ2-4; D remains ambiguous. Germline V lookup: CDR1 MNHEY, CDR2 SVGAGI. The V gene lost 4 bases and the J gene lost 4 bases, with 11 bases spanning the gap. The CDR3 sequence is 14 residues long. CDR3 sequence (DNA): TGTGCCAGCAGTTTTTTAGGAACAAAAAACATTCAGTACTTC. It encodes CASSFLGTKNIQYF.

Points on this clonotype: One junction end does not reproduce the germline sequence, and a read error may be involved. The chain joins TRBV20-1 to TRBJ1-1, with a tentative D call TRBD1 (5 bases). The CDR3 covers 13 residues. The germline gives CDR1 DFQATT, CDR2 SNEGSKA (reference sequence). This CDR3 is CRAMGGGNTEAFF. CDR3 nucleotides: TGCAGGGCTATGGGGGGAGGAAACACTGAAGCTTTCTTT.